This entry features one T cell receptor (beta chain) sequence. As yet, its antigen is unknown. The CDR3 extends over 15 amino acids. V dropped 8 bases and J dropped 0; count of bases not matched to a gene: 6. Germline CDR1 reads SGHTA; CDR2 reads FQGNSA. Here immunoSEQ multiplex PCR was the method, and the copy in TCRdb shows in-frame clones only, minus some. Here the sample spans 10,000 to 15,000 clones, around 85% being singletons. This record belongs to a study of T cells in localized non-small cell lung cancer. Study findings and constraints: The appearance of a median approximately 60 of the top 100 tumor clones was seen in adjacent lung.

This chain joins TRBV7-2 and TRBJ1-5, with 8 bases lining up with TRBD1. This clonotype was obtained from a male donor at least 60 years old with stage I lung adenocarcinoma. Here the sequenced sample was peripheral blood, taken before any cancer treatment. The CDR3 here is CASGTGPYSNQPQHF. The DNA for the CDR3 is TGTGCCAGCGGGACAGGACCTTATAGCAATCAGCCCCAGCATTTT.